The clone carrying this T cell receptor (beta chain) was seen only a few times. This entry comes from a study of T cell repertoires in ileal Crohn's disease. Profiled with immunoSEQ multiplex PCR; TCRdb holds only in-frame clones, not every one. The table records more than 11,000 clones, nearly 90% of them present only once. Included were adult ileal or ileocolonic Crohn's patients indicated for ileocolonic resection. This CDR3 is built from 16 residues. The germline V gene has CDR1 SGHNT and CDR2 YENEEA. V dropped 5 bases and J dropped 4; count of bases not matched to a gene: 9. This chain joins TRBV11-3 and TRBJ2-1; 9 nucleotides agree with TRBD2. The sample taken for sequencing was ileal tissue. The source of this sequence is an adult with Crohn's disease. The CDR3 sequence is CASSLQTSGLYNEQFF. For the CDR3, the DNA is TGTGCCAGCAGCCTTCAAACTAGCGGGTTATACAATGAGCAGTTCTTC.